Listed here are 13 T cell receptor beta chains from one sample, sequenced in a study of CD8 T cells in ankylosing spondylitis. In TCRdb, the 5' RACE reads were re-called with MiXCR into one record per CDR3 protein. The data contain under 200,000 distinct CDR3 sequences, 11% of them seen just once; the ten biggest clones take up about 28%. The sequenced sample consisted of blood, either unsorted or a sorted T cell fraction (not recorded which). The source is a male donor with ankylosing spondylitis or in good health (not recorded which).

This clonotype was detected ten times or more. The chain links TRBV20-1 to TRBJ2-2, with TRBD2 matching 8 bases. V was clipped by 0 bases and J by 5 bases; unmatched bases: 8. Germline CDR1 reads DFQATT; CDR2 reads SNEGSKA (reference sequence). The CDR3 has 16 residues. CDR3: CSARERVGGATGELFF. The CDR3 nucleotides are TGCAGTGCTAGAGAGCGGGTCGGGGGGGCTACCGGGGAGCTGTTTTTT.

This clonotype was detected many times. V is TRBV6-1 and J is TRBJ2-5; D might be TRBD1 or TRBD2, each matching 6 bases. CDR1 and CDR2 from the germline V gene are MNHNS and SASEGT. The V end was cut by 6 bases, the J end by 1 base, with 18 bases between. There are 16 residues in the CDR3. The CDR3 sequence is CASRVKTGAFQETQYF. DNA of the CDR3: TGTGCCAGCAGGGTTAAGACGGGGGCCTTCCAAGAGACCCAGTACTTC.

This clonotype was seen ten or more times. This chain uses TRBV5-1 with TRBJ2-3, with 7 nucleotides matching TRBD2. Unmatched junction bases numbered 7, after V lost 2 bases and J lost 4 bases. The germline gives CDR1 SGHRS, CDR2 YFSETQ. There are 15 residues in the CDR3. As DNA, the CDR3 is TGCGCCAGCAGCTTTGCCGGGACTACGGCAGATACGCAGTATTTT. Its translation is CASSFAGTTADTQYF.

The sample holds many counts of this clonotype. The chain combines TRBV20-1 with TRBJ2-7, with TRBD1 matching 7 bases. V lost 5 bases and J lost 3; bases outside the gene matches: 4. The CDR3 consists of 12 residues. Germline loops: CDR1 DFQATT, CDR2 SNEGSKA (reference sequence). For the CDR3, the DNA is TGCAGTGCTCGACAGGGTTACTACGAGCAGTACTTC. As protein: CSARQGYYEQYF.

This clonotype was counted at least ten times. The chain joins TRBV5-1 to TRBJ2-3, with D perhaps matching TRBD2 (6 bases). CDR1 is SGHRS and CDR2 is YFSETQ in the germline V gene. The CDR3 totals 15 residues. V shed 6 bases and J shed 4 bases, with 18 bases lying between them. CDR3 residues: CASTTLEGAADTQYF. The CDR3 bases are TGCGCCAGCACCACCCTGGAGGGAGCCGCAGATACGCAGTATTTT.

The table lists this clonotype with a few counts. The chain carries TRBV20-1 and TRBJ2-3; 7 nucleotides align to TRBD2. Germline V gene lookup returns CDR1 DFQATT and CDR2 SNEGSKA (reference sequence). J was trimmed by 1 base and V by 0 bases; bases with no gene match: 4. The CDR3 runs to 15 residues. For the CDR3, the DNA is TGCAGTGCTAGAGAGGGGGAGGGTGGCACAGATACGCAGTATTTT. This codes for CSAREGEGGTDTQYF.

This clonotype was recorded at least ten times. The gene calls are TRBV5-1 and TRBJ1-6; weak D call: TRBD1 (5 bases). Germline loops: CDR1 SGHRS, CDR2 YFSETQ. The CDR3 is 17 residues long. Between the trimmed V and J ends, which lost 3 bases and 0 bases, there was a span of 13 bases. The CDR3 DNA sequence: TGCGCCAGCAGCTCGGGGACGGCTGGCTCCTATAATTCACCCCTCCACTTT. Translating gives CASSSGTAGSYNSPLHF. The full variable domain, in which reference TRBV5-1 and TRBJ1-6 provide the parts outside the CDR3, is KAGVTQTPRYLIKTRGQQVTLSCSPISGHRSVSWYQQTPGQGLQFLFEYFSETQRNKGNFPGRFSGRQFSNSRSEMNVSTLELGDSALYLCASSSGTAGSYNSPLHFGNGTRLTVT.

This clonotype has a handful of counts. This chain connects TRBV5-8 to TRBJ1-2; TRBD1 might be the D (5 bases). The length of the CDR3 is 15 residues. Germline CDR1 SGHTS, CDR2 YDEGEE. The ends were cut back, 2 bases at V and 7 bases at J, with 18 bases in the middle. The CDR3 region is CASSFDGIERGGYTF. CDR3 DNA sequence: TGTGCCAGCAGCTTCGACGGTATAGAAAGGGGTGGCTACACCTTC. Combining the CDR3 with reference TRBV5-8 and TRBJ1-2 gives the whole variable domain EAGVTQSPTHLIKTRGQQATLRCSPISGHTSVYWYQQALGLGLQFLLWYDEGEERNRGNFPPRFSGRQFPNYSSELNVNALELEDSALYLCASSFDGIERGGYTFGSGTRLTVV.

This clonotype appeared many times. This chain uses TRBV20-1 with TRBJ1-1; weak D call: TRBD1 (5 bases). The germline V gene encodes CDR1 DFQATT and CDR2 SNEGSKA (reference sequence). CDR3 size: 15 residues. The V gene lost 2 bases and the J gene lost 0 bases, with 13 bases spanning the gap. The CDR3 sequence is CSARRVGRVNTEAFF. Here the CDR3 DNA reads TGCAGTGCTAGAAGAGTGGGCAGGGTGAACACTGAAGCTTTCTTT.

This clonotype was detected ten times or more. This chain connects TRBV10-3 to TRBJ2-1, with D hard to call. V lost 3 bases to trimming and J lost 4 bases, with 7 bases between them. Germline V gives CDR1 ENHRY, CDR2 SYGVKD. This CDR3 is 13 amino acids long. CDR3 nucleotides: TGTGCCATCAGTGACAACCCGTACAATGAGCAGTTCTTC. It translates to CAISDNPYNEQFF.

At least ten counts were recorded for this clonotype. The chain uses TRBV12-3 or TRBV12-4 and TRBJ1-6, with D perhaps matching TRBD1 (5 bases). V lost 7 bases and J 7 bases, leaving 8 bases between the germline ends. This CDR3 spans 12 amino acids. The CDR3 sequence is CASTPGNSPLHF. CDR3 bases: TGTGCCAGCACCCCAGGGAATTCACCCCTCCACTTT.

This clonotype was counted many times. V is TRBV3-1 and J is TRBJ2-1; TRBD1 might be the D (6 bases). CDR3 length equals 12 residues. Deletions cut 0 bases from V and 13 bases from J, with 10 bases between. The germline CDR1 and CDR2 sequences are LGHDT and YNNKEL (reference sequence). In DNA form, the CDR3 reads TGTGCCAGCAGCCAAGAAACAGGGAAACAGTTCTTC. This translates into CASSQETGKQFF.

This clonotype was seen repeatedly, ten times or more. V usage is TRBV6-5 and J usage is TRBJ2-1; TRBD1 aligns across 8 bases. Germline trimming cut 5 bases from V and 5 bases from J; bases unmatched to any gene: 8. CDR3 length: 15 residues. Germline loops: CDR1 MNHEY, CDR2 SVGAGI. The CDR3 bases are TGTGCCAGCAGTCACCCAGGGGGCGAGGACAATGAGCAGTTCTTC. The encoded protein is CASSHPGGEDNEQFF.